Listed below are T cell receptor beta chains from one sample, sequenced in a study of blood T cell repertoires in COVID-19. TCRdb's table, derived via immunoSEQ multiplex PCR, lists solely in-frame clones and lacks some. Of tens of thousands of clones in the sample, approximately 75% were seen once. The sample taken for sequencing was peripheral blood. All receptors derive from a man aged 55 to 70 with COVID-19, enrolled during active disease. Both conserved end residues are part of each CDR3. Each record gives: V gene, J gene, clone size, D gene, CDR3 DNA, CDR3 protein. D genes are given only for firm matches. Expanded clones are given a class, and other clones once, few, many or no size at all.

v_call: TRBV2; j_call: TRBJ1-5; clone_size: NA; d_call: NA; cdr3_nt: TGTGCCAGCAGTGACCGCAGGGCTGGCAATCAGCCCCAGCATTTT; cdr3_aa: CASSDRRAGNQPQHF
v_call: TRBV5-1; j_call: TRBJ1-5; clone_size: NA; d_call: TRBD1; cdr3_nt: TGCGCCAGCAGCCTTACCGGGACAGGGAACCAGCCCCAGCATTTT; cdr3_aa: CASSLTGTGNQPQHF
v_call: TRBV3-1/TRBV3-2; j_call: TRBJ1-4; clone_size: NA; d_call: TRBD1; cdr3_nt: TGTGCCAGCAGCCAACCGACAGGGGGTACTGAAAAACTGTTTTTT; cdr3_aa: CASSQPTGGTEKLFF
v_call: TRBV27; j_call: TRBJ2-7; clone_size: NA; d_call: TRBD2; cdr3_nt: TGTGCCAGCAGTTATCCACTCGGGACTAGTCGGCACGAGCAGTACTTC; cdr3_aa: CASSYPLGTSRHEQYF
v_call: TRBV25-1; j_call: TRBJ2-4; clone_size: NA; d_call: TRBD2; cdr3_nt: TGTGCCAGCAGTGAATATGGCGGGGGGGCCGGCAAAAACATTCAGTACTTC; cdr3_aa: CASSEYGGGAGKNIQYF
v_call: TRBV2; j_call: TRBJ1-1; clone_size: once; d_call: TRBD1; cdr3_nt: TGTGCCAGCAGTCGCCGACAGGGCCTCACTGAAGCTTTCTTT; cdr3_aa: CASSRRQGLTEAFF
v_call: TRBV5-1; j_call: TRBJ1-2; clone_size: NA; d_call: NA; cdr3_nt: TGCGCCAGCAGCGCCAGGGGCGATGGGCGCGACTATGGCTACACCTTC; cdr3_aa: CASSARGDGRDYGYTF
v_call: TRBV5-8; j_call: TRBJ2-7; clone_size: NA; d_call: TRBD1; cdr3_nt: TGTGCCAGCAGCCCCCGGACAGGGGCCGAGCAGTACTTC; cdr3_aa: CASSPRTGAEQYF
v_call: TRBV15; j_call: TRBJ1-3; clone_size: NA; d_call: NA; cdr3_nt: TGTGCCACCAGCAGAGACCGGGTGGCGGGAAACACCATATATTTT; cdr3_aa: CATSRDRVAGNTIYF
v_call: TRBV3-1/TRBV3-2; j_call: TRBJ1-5; clone_size: NA; d_call: NA; cdr3_nt: TGTGCCAGCAGCCAAGACCTCGGAGGGGATCAGCCCCAGCATTTT; cdr3_aa: CASSQDLGGDQPQHF
v_call: TRBV19; j_call: TRBJ1-4; clone_size: NA; d_call: NA; cdr3_nt: TGTGCCAGTAGTCGAAAGACAGGCAGTAATGAAAAACTGTTTTTT; cdr3_aa: CASSRKTGSNEKLFF
v_call: TRBV3-1/TRBV3-2; j_call: TRBJ2-5; clone_size: NA; d_call: TRBD1; cdr3_nt: TGTGCCAGCAGCCAAGATCCGACAGGGGGGTTAGAGACCCAGTACTTC; cdr3_aa: CASSQDPTGGLETQYF
v_call: TRBV27; j_call: TRBJ2-1; clone_size: NA; d_call: TRBD1; cdr3_nt: TGTGCCAGCAGGTTCGGACAGGGTGGGGCGGGTGAGCAGTTCTTC; cdr3_aa: CASRFGQGGAGEQFF
v_call: TRBV3-1/TRBV3-2; j_call: TRBJ2-1; clone_size: once; d_call: TRBD1; cdr3_nt: TGTGCCAGCAGCCAAGTCTTGGGACAGGGGCTCAATGAGCAGTTCTTC; cdr3_aa: CASSQVLGQGLNEQFF
v_call: TRBV7-9; j_call: TRBJ2-2; clone_size: NA; d_call: TRBD1; cdr3_nt: TGTGCCAGCAGAGCTTATACCCTAGGGGGCAGGGAGAGCACCGGGGAGCTGTTTTTT; cdr3_aa: CASRAYTLGGRESTGELFF
v_call: TRBV9; j_call: TRBJ2-2; clone_size: NA; d_call: NA; cdr3_nt: TGTGCCAGCAGCGGGAGCGAAGGGGAGCTGTTTTTT; cdr3_aa: CASSGSEGELFF
v_call: TRBV19; j_call: TRBJ2-1; clone_size: NA; d_call: TRBD2; cdr3_nt: TGTGCCAGTAGTGAGACTAGCGGGAGCTCCTACAATGAGCAGTTCTTC; cdr3_aa: CASSETSGSSYNEQFF
v_call: TRBV2; j_call: TRBJ1-2; clone_size: NA; d_call: TRBD1; cdr3_nt: TGTGCCAGCAGTGAAGGACAGGGGTCGAGGTACTACACCTTC; cdr3_aa: CASSEGQGSRYYTF
v_call: TRBV9; j_call: TRBJ2-7; clone_size: NA; d_call: TRBD1; cdr3_nt: TGTGCCAGCAGCCCGGGACAGGGGACCCCCTACGAGCAGTACTTC; cdr3_aa: CASSPGQGTPYEQYF
v_call: TRBV7-8; j_call: TRBJ2-1; clone_size: few; d_call: NA; cdr3_nt: TGTGCCAGCAGCTCCTCTAGCGTTAGCTCCTACAATGAGCAGTTCTTC; cdr3_aa: CASSSSSVSSYNEQFF
v_call: TRBV6-4; j_call: TRBJ2-2; clone_size: NA; d_call: NA; cdr3_nt: TGTGCCTCCAAGGTTAGCGCGAACACCGGGGAGCTGTTTTTT; cdr3_aa: CASKVSANTGELFF
v_call: TRBV4-3; j_call: TRBJ1-5; clone_size: NA; d_call: NA; cdr3_nt: TGCGCCAGCAGCCAAGATGAGGTTCGAGTAGGACAGCCCCAGCATTTT; cdr3_aa: CASSQDEVRVGQPQHF
v_call: TRBV12-3/TRBV12-4; j_call: TRBJ2-7; clone_size: NA; d_call: NA; cdr3_nt: TGTGCCAGCAGTTTAGGGGCGCCCTACGAGCAGTACTTC; cdr3_aa: CASSLGAPYEQYF
v_call: TRBV6-2/TRBV6-3; j_call: TRBJ1-1; clone_size: NA; d_call: NA; cdr3_nt: TGTGCCAGCAGTTCGATCCGGGACACTATGAACACTGAAGCTTTCTTT; cdr3_aa: CASSSIRDTMNTEAFF
v_call: TRBV5-1; j_call: TRBJ1-6; clone_size: NA; d_call: TRBD1; cdr3_nt: TGCGCCAGCAGCCTATGGACAGGGATGGATAATTCACCCCTCCACTTT; cdr3_aa: CASSLWTGMDNSPLHF
v_call: TRBV2; j_call: TRBJ1-2; clone_size: NA; d_call: TRBD1; cdr3_nt: TGTGCCAGCCACTTGGACAGGACTAATGGCTACACCTTC; cdr3_aa: CASHLDRTNGYTF
v_call: TRBV4-3; j_call: TRBJ2-7; clone_size: NA; d_call: TRBD2; cdr3_nt: TGCGCCAGCAGCCAAGATTGGGGCGGGAGCGAGCAGTACTTC; cdr3_aa: CASSQDWGGSEQYF
v_call: TRBV19; j_call: TRBJ1-3; clone_size: few; d_call: NA; cdr3_nt: TGTGCCAGTCGCGCAAGCCAGGGGCGCATAGGGAACACCATATATTTT; cdr3_aa: CASRASQGRIGNTIYF
v_call: TRBV19; j_call: TRBJ1-6; clone_size: NA; d_call: NA; cdr3_nt: TGTGCCAGTAGTATTGGTGGCAATTCACCCCTCCACTTT; cdr3_aa: CASSIGGNSPLHF
v_call: TRBV7-2; j_call: TRBJ2-1; clone_size: NA; d_call: TRBD2; cdr3_nt: TGTGCCAGCTCCGTTTCCGGGACTAGCGGATACAATGAGCAGTTCTTC; cdr3_aa: CASSVSGTSGYNEQFF
v_call: TRBV27; j_call: TRBJ2-6; clone_size: NA; d_call: NA; cdr3_nt: TGTGCCAGCACTAAAAGAGGTCCAGGGCCTTTCCTCTCCGGGGCCAACGTCCTGACTTTC; cdr3_aa: CASTKRGPGPFLSGANVLTF
v_call: TRBV5-1; j_call: TRBJ2-5; clone_size: NA; d_call: TRBD2; cdr3_nt: TGCGCCAGCAAGAGACTAGCGACTCAAGAGACCCAGTACTTC; cdr3_aa: CASKRLATQETQYF
v_call: TRBV9; j_call: TRBJ2-1; clone_size: NA; d_call: NA; cdr3_nt: TGTGCCAGCAGCGAAGCCAATGAGCAGTTCTTC; cdr3_aa: CASSEANEQFF
v_call: TRBV7-8; j_call: TRBJ2-2; clone_size: few; d_call: TRBD1; cdr3_nt: TGTGCCAGCAGCTTCAACAGGGGGTCGAACACCGGGGAGCTGTTTTTT; cdr3_aa: CASSFNRGSNTGELFF
v_call: TRBV7-3; j_call: TRBJ2-1; clone_size: NA; d_call: TRBD2; cdr3_nt: TGTGCCAGCAGCGAGACTAGCGGCCCTTACAATGAGCAGTTCTTC; cdr3_aa: CASSETSGPYNEQFF
v_call: TRBV27; j_call: TRBJ2-7; clone_size: NA; d_call: TRBD2; cdr3_nt: TGTGCCAGCAGTTCAGCTCGGGAGGGGGACTCCTACGAGCAGTACTTC; cdr3_aa: CASSSAREGDSYEQYF
v_call: TRBV5-5; j_call: TRBJ2-7; clone_size: NA; d_call: NA; cdr3_nt: TGTGCCAGCAGCTCAGGAGGTTACGAGCAGTACTTC; cdr3_aa: CASSSGGYEQYF
v_call: TRBV11-3; j_call: TRBJ2-7; clone_size: NA; d_call: NA; cdr3_nt: TGTGCCAGCAGCTTAGGGTACATTTCCTACGAGCAGTACTTC; cdr3_aa: CASSLGYISYEQYF
v_call: TRBV19; j_call: TRBJ2-7; clone_size: few; d_call: TRBD1; cdr3_nt: TGTGCCAGTAGTTCCGGACAGGGGGCCTACGAGCAGTACTTC; cdr3_aa: CASSSGQGAYEQYF
v_call: TRBV12-3/TRBV12-4; j_call: TRBJ2-2; clone_size: NA; d_call: TRBD2; cdr3_nt: TGTGCCAGCATGGGGGGGAGAACCGGGGAGCTGTTTTTT; cdr3_aa: CASMGGRTGELFF
v_call: TRBV9; j_call: TRBJ1-6; clone_size: once; d_call: NA; cdr3_nt: TGTGCCAGCAGCACTAGGACGGATTATAATTCACCCCTCCACTTT; cdr3_aa: CASSTRTDYNSPLHF
v_call: TRBV27; j_call: TRBJ2-5; clone_size: NA; d_call: TRBD2; cdr3_nt: TGTGCCAGCAGTCGCCCTAGCGGAGAGACCCAGTACTTC; cdr3_aa: CASSRPSGETQYF
v_call: TRBV7-2; j_call: TRBJ2-1; clone_size: NA; d_call: TRBD1; cdr3_nt: TGTGCCAGCAGCTTGGCACAGGGGGCTTACAATGAGCAGTTCTTC; cdr3_aa: CASSLAQGAYNEQFF
v_call: TRBV5-1; j_call: TRBJ1-2; clone_size: NA; d_call: NA; cdr3_nt: TGCGCCAGCAGCTTGGAGCAGGGGACCAACTATGGCTACACCTTC; cdr3_aa: CASSLEQGTNYGYTF
v_call: TRBV7-2; j_call: TRBJ2-3; clone_size: NA; d_call: NA; cdr3_nt: TGTGCCAGCAGCTTAGCGGGAGGACGCACAGATACGCAGTATTTT; cdr3_aa: CASSLAGGRTDTQYF
v_call: TRBV2; j_call: TRBJ1-6; clone_size: NA; d_call: TRBD1; cdr3_nt: TGTGCCAGCAGTGTGTCCGGGACAGGGAATTCACCCCTCCACTTT; cdr3_aa: CASSVSGTGNSPLHF
v_call: TRBV11-2; j_call: TRBJ2-1; clone_size: NA; d_call: TRBD2; cdr3_nt: TGTGCCAGCAGCTTCCTAGCGGGGGGGCGGTACAATGAGCAGTTCTTC; cdr3_aa: CASSFLAGGRYNEQFF
v_call: TRBV9; j_call: TRBJ2-3; clone_size: NA; d_call: TRBD2; cdr3_nt: TGTGCCAGCAGCGCCCAGCGGGAGGGTTCGCATACGCAGTATTTT; cdr3_aa: CASSAQREGSHTQYF
v_call: TRBV29-1; j_call: TRBJ1-2; clone_size: NA; d_call: NA; cdr3_nt: TGCAGCGTTGAAGAGGGCGCTTCGCCTATTAACTATGGCTACACCTTC; cdr3_aa: CSVEEGASPINYGYTF
v_call: TRBV3-1/TRBV3-2; j_call: TRBJ2-2; clone_size: NA; d_call: TRBD1; cdr3_nt: TGTGCCAGCAGCCAATTAGGGGGCTCGAACACCGGGGAGCTGTTTTTT; cdr3_aa: CASSQLGGSNTGELFF
v_call: TRBV5-8; j_call: TRBJ2-5; clone_size: NA; d_call: NA; cdr3_nt: TGTGCCAGCAGCTTTCGTGACAGCTCGCTCCAAGAGACCCAGTACTTC; cdr3_aa: CASSFRDSSLQETQYF
v_call: TRBV7-8; j_call: TRBJ1-1; clone_size: once; d_call: TRBD1; cdr3_nt: TGTGCCAGCGGGACAGGGGTGGATTTTGTGCACACTGAAGCTTTCTTT; cdr3_aa: CASGTGVDFVHTEAFF
v_call: TRBV5-1; j_call: TRBJ1-4; clone_size: once; d_call: NA; cdr3_nt: TGCGCCAGCAGCTTGACCTCCGTCGGTGAAAAACTGTTTTTT; cdr3_aa: CASSLTSVGEKLFF
v_call: TRBV15; j_call: TRBJ1-2; clone_size: NA; d_call: NA; cdr3_nt: TGTGCCACCAGCAGAGATTCACTCTACTATGGCTACACCTTC; cdr3_aa: CATSRDSLYYGYTF
v_call: TRBV12-3/TRBV12-4; j_call: TRBJ1-5; clone_size: NA; d_call: NA; cdr3_nt: TGTGCCAGCAGTGAGTATAATCAGCCCCAGCATTTT; cdr3_aa: CASSEYNQPQHF